This TCR beta chain appears in the sequencing data of a study of blood T cells in healthy people across ages. Primers used in a second PCR of about 7 to 12 cycles were a sample-barcoded 5' primer and a J-beta primer mix. TCRdb used MiXCR to reprocess the 5' RACE reads, holding one entry per CDR3 protein. Among over a million distinct CDR3 sequences listed, roughly 40% were seen once. This CDR3 is 14 amino acids long. Germline lookup yields CDR1 DFQATT and CDR2 SNEGSKA (reference sequence). After removal of 8 bases from V and 4 bases from J, the junction contained 14 bases not matched to a gene. The chain uses TRBV20-1 and TRBJ2-7, with 7 bases matching TRBD2. Sequencing input: blood. The TCR comes from a woman aged 18-35 years in good health. This chain's CDR3 is CSSQTSRIKYEQYF. Written as DNA, the CDR3 is TGCAGTTCACAGACTAGCCGAATAAAATACGAGCAGTACTTC.